This entry lists 13 T cell receptor beta chains sequenced from one sample in a study of somatic mutations in cytotoxic T cells in rheumatoid arthritis (TCRdb year 2017). Receptor libraries were prepared by the immunoSEQ multiplex PCR assay. TCRdb's version of the immuneACCESS table is confined to in-frame rearrangements and falls short of the full clone set. An unresolved V gene accounts for under half of the shortfall where checked; the remainder is of unknown origin. For this sample there are 15,000 to 20,000 clones; more than 60% appear just once. Roughly 23% of the sample is held by the ten biggest clonotypes. Sequencing was done on a sample of CD8+ T cells sorted from blood. Source of these receptors: a woman aged 55 to 70 in good health.

The chain links TRBV5-4 to TRBJ2-1; 9 nucleotides line up with TRBD2. V gave up 0 bases and J gave up 5 bases; unmatched junction bases: 12. Looked up from germline, CDR1 is SGHNT and CDR2 is YYREEE (reference sequence). CDR3 size: 18 residues. The chain's CDR3 is CASSLDPLPAGGHNEQFF. The CDR3 nucleotides read TGTGCCAGCAGCTTGGACCCCTTACCGGCGGGGGGGCACAATGAGCAGTTCTTC.

This clone was seen a handful of times. The rearrangement links TRBV7-6 to TRBJ1-1, with D maybe TRBD1 (5 bases). V was clipped by 5 bases and J by 1 base, with 20 bases between them. This CDR3 contains 17 residues. Per the germline V gene, CDR1 is SGHVS and CDR2 is FNYEAQ. CDR3 residues: CASSLRGGEVANTEAFF. The CDR3 DNA follows: TGTGCCAGCAGCCTGAGGGGAGGGGAAGTGGCGAACACTGAAGCTTTCTTT.

The chain's CDR3 is CASSEAISATRADTQYF. The CDR3 DNA sequence: TGTGCCAGCAGTGAAGCCATCTCCGCAACCCGGGCGGATACGCAGTATTTT. The rearrangement links TRBV2 to TRBJ2-3; the D is unclear. This CDR3 has 17 residues. Trimming left V 0 bases short and J 6 bases short, with 19 bases between. CDR1 and CDR2 (germline): SNHLY, FYNNEI.

This sequence joins TRBV9 and TRBJ2-1; weak D call: TRBD2 (6 bases). Trimming took off 1 base at V and 0 bases at J, with 17 bases between the two ends. The V gene's germline CDR1 is SGDLS and CDR2 YYNGEE. The CDR3 is 18 amino acids. The CDR3 region has the DNA TGTGCCAGCAGCGTAAAAGCGGGTCCCCTCAGCTCCTACAATGAGCAGTTCTTC. As protein: CASSVKAGPLSSYNEQFF.

The chain joins TRBV4-2 to TRBJ1-1, with unresolved D. Trimming removed 0 bases at V and 7 bases at J, with 9 bases between. The V gene's germline CDR1 is LGHNA and CDR2 YNFKEQ. The length of the CDR3 is 13 residues. The CDR3: CASSQERGREAFF. DNA of the CDR3: TGTGCCAGCAGCCAAGAAAGAGGGCGTGAAGCTTTCTTT.

The V gene is TRBV2, the J gene TRBJ1-4, with TRBD1 identical over 7 bases. Germline V gene lookup returns CDR1 SNHLY and CDR2 FYNNEI. CDR3 size: 14 residues. Trimming cost V 4 bases and J 7 bases; bases outside gene matches: 6. Here the CDR3 DNA reads TGTGCCAGCAGTGGGGGACAGTTTGGTGAAAAACTGTTTTTT. It is translated as CASSGGQFGEKLFF.

The chain couples TRBV6-4 to TRBJ1-2; a possible D gene is TRBD1 (5 bases). The V gene lost 8 bases and the J gene lost 8 bases, with 12 bases spanning the gap. CDR3 size: 11 residues. Germline values: CDR1 MRHNA, CDR2 SNTAGT. The CDR3 protein is CASRGVEGYTF. CDR3 DNA sequence: TGTGCCAGCCGGGGGGTGGAGGGCTACACCTTC.

The gene calls are TRBV7-6 and TRBJ2-5, with a tentative D call TRBD2 (6 bases). The CDR3 covers 16 residues. Between the trimmed V and J ends, which lost 5 bases and 5 bases, there was a span of 21 bases. Germline values: CDR1 SGHVS, CDR2 FNYEAQ. The chain's CDR3 is CASSLNVEGLEETQYF. Written as DNA, the CDR3 is TGTGCCAGCAGCCTTAATGTGGAGGGTTTGGAGGAGACCCAGTACTTC.

The chain has TRBV10-2 and TRBJ2-7; D unclear. Germline CDR1 WSHSY, CDR2 SAAADI. The CDR3 sequence is 12 residues long. The germline V and J ends were trimmed by 4 bases and 2 bases, with 6 bases remaining between them. CDR3 sequence: CASSVGAYEQYF. CDR3 DNA sequence: TGCGCCAGCAGTGTCGGAGCCTACGAGCAGTACTTC.

This clone has a single count. V is TRBV5-1 and J is TRBJ1-1, with D hard to call. The germline V and J ends were trimmed by 0 bases and 2 bases, with 8 bases remaining between them. The CDR3 contains 14 residues. The V gene's germline CDR1 is SGHRS and CDR2 YFSETQ. In DNA form, the CDR3 reads TGCGCCAGCAGCTTGGACGCCGTCAACACTGAAGCTTTCTTT. Residues: CASSLDAVNTEAFF.

The rearrangement links TRBV27 to TRBJ2-1; 7 nucleotides line up with TRBD2. Germline CDR1 and CDR2: MNHEY and SMNVEV (reference sequence). V lost 2 bases to trimming and J lost 1 base; unmatched junction nucleotides: 5. This CDR3 has 16 amino acids. This chain's CDR3 is CASSLLGGTSYNEQFF. The CDR3 bases are TGTGCCAGCAGTTTACTGGGAGGGACTTCCTACAATGAGCAGTTCTTC.

This clone was detected only a few times. The chain employs TRBV4-1 and TRBJ1-2; possible D gene TRBD1, 5 bases. Trimming shortened V by 1 base and J by 4 bases, and 13 bases separated the two germline ends. The germline V gene encodes CDR1 MGHRA and CDR2 YSYEKL. This CDR3 contains 15 residues. CDR3 residues: CASSQVGSGLYGYTF. The CDR3, as DNA: TGCGCCAGCAGCCAAGTAGGTTCAGGGCTCTATGGCTACACCTTC.

The chain carries TRBV2 and TRBJ2-3; TRBD2 agrees at 14 bases. The CDR3 is made up of 20 amino acids. J was trimmed by 0 bases and V by 5 bases; bases with no gene match: 13. The germline gives CDR1 SNHLY, CDR2 FYNNEI. The chain's CDR3 is CASSWWQGTSGSPSTDTQYF. CDR3 in DNA: TGTGCCAGCAGTTGGTGGCAGGGGACTAGCGGGAGCCCTAGCACAGATACGCAGTATTTT.